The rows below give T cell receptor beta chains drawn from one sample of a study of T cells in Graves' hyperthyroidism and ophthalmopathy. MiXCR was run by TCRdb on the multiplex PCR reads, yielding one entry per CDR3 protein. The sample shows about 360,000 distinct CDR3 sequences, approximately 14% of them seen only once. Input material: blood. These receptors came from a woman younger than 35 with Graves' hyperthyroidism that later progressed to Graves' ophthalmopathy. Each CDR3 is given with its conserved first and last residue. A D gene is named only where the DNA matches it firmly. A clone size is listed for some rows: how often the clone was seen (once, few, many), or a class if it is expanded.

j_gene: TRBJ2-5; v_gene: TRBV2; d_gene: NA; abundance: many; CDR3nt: TGTGCCAGCATAGGGACACTACAAGAGACCCAGTACTTC; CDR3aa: CASIGTLQETQYF
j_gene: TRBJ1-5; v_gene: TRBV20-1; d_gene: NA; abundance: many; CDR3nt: TGCAGTGCTCGAAGGGTACAGGGTACCAATCAGCCCCAGCATTTT; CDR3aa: CSARRVQGTNQPQHF
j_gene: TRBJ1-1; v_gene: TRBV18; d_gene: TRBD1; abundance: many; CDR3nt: TGTGCCAGCTCACCTAGACAGGGAGTGCGCACTGAAGCTTTCTTT; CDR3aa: CASSPRQGVRTEAFF
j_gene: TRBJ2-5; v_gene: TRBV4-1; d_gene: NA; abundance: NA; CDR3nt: TGCGCCAGCAGCCCCCGCATGTATGAGACCCAGTACTTC; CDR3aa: CASSPRMYETQYF
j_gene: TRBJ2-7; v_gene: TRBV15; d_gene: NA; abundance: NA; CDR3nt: TGTGCCACCAGCAGAGATCGGGCCTCCTCCTACGAGCAGTACTTC; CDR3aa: CATSRDRASSYEQYF
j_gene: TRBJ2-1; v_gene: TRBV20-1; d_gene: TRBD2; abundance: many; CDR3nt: TGCAGTGCCATAGTAGCGGGAGTGGGCTACAATGAGCAGTTCTTC; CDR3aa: CSAIVAGVGYNEQFF
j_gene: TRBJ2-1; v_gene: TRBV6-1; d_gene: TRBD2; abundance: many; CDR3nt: TGTGCCAGCAAAACTAGCGGTGGCAATGAGCAGTTCTTC; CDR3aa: CASKTSGGNEQFF
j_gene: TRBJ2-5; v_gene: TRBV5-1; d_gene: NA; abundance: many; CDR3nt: TGCGCCAGCAGCTCCTACAGGGAAGAGGGAGAGACCCAGTACTTC; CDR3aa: CASSSYREEGETQYF
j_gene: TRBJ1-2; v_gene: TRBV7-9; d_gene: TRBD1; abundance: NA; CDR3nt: TGTGCCAGCATCCTCGGGGCAGGGGGCTATGGCTACACCTTC; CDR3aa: CASILGAGGYGYTF
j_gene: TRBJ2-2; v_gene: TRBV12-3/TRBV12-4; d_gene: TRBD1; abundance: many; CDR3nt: TGTGCCAGCAGCGGACAGGGGAACACCGGGGAGCTGTTTTTT; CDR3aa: CASSGQGNTGELFF
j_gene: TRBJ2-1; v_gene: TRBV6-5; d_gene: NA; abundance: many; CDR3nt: TGTGCCAGCAGTTACCCGACTAGCAATGAGCAGTTCTTC; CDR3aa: CASSYPTSNEQFF
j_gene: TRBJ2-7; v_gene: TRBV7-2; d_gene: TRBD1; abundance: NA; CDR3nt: TGTGCCAGCAGCTTAGTTGGGACAGGTTACAACGAGCAGTACTTC; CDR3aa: CASSLVGTGYNEQYF
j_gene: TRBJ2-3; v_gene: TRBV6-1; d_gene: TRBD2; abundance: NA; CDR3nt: TGTGCCAGCAGTGAAACTAGCGGGAATACAGATACGCAGTATTTT; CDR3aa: CASSETSGNTDTQYF
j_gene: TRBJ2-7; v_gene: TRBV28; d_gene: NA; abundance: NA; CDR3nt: TGTGCCAGCAGAAGGTTGAGGAGCTTGGGCGAGCAGTACTTC; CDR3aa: CASRRLRSLGEQYF
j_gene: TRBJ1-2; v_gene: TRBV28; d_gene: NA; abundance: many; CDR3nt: TGTGCCAGCCAGGAGGGGGGCTTGGGCTATGGCTACACCTTC; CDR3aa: CASQEGGLGYGYTF
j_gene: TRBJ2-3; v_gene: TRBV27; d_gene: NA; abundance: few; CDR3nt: TGTGCCAGCAGGGGCGCTTATACGCAGTATTTT; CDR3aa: CASRGAYTQYF
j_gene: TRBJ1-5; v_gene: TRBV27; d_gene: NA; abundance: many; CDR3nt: TGTGCCAGCAGTCCCGGGGTTAGCAATCAGCCCCAGCATTTT; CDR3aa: CASSPGVSNQPQHF
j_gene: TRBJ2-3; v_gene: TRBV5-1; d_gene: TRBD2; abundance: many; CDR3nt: TGCGCCAGCAGCCTGGCCCTAGCGGTGACTAGCACAGATACGCAGTATTTT; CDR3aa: CASSLALAVTSTDTQYF
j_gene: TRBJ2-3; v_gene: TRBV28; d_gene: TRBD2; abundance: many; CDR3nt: TGTGCCAGCAGTTTATTACCATCATGGCTAGCGGGATTATCAGATACGCAGTATTTT; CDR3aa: CASSLLPSWLAGLSDTQYF
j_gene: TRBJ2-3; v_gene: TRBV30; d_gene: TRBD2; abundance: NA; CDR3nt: TGTGCCTGGGCCCTAGCGGGAGCCGTAGATACGCAGTATTTT; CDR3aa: CAWALAGAVDTQYF
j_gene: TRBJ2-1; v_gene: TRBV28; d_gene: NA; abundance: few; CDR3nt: TGTGCCAGCAGGCGCTTTGGAGGGCCCTACAATGAGCAGTTCTTC; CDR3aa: CASRRFGGPYNEQFF
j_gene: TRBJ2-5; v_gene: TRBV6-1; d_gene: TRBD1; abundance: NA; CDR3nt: TGTGCCAGCAGTACAGGGGCAGAGACCCAGTACTTC; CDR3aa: CASSTGAETQYF
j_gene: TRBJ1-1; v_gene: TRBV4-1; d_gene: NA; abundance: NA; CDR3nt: TGCGCCAGCAGCCAAGTCAGGGGGAACACTGAAGCTTTCTTT; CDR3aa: CASSQVRGNTEAFF
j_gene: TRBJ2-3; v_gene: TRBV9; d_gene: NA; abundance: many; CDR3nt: TGTGCCAGCAGCGTAAACCCTATGGGCACAGATACGCAGTATTTT; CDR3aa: CASSVNPMGTDTQYF
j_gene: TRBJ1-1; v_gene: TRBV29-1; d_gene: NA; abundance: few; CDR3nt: TGCAGCGTTGAAGATCCAGGACAGTCGAACACTGAAGCTTTCTTT; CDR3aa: CSVEDPGQSNTEAFF
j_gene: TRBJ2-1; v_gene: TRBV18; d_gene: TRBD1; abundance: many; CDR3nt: TGTGCCAGCTCATCATTGGACAGGGGAGTCTACAATGAGCAGTTCTTC; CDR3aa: CASSSLDRGVYNEQFF
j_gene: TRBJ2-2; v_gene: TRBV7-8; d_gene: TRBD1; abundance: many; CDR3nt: TGTGCCAGCAGCTTAGGAGGGGGCGCAGCCGGGGAGCTGTTTTTT; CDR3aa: CASSLGGGAAGELFF
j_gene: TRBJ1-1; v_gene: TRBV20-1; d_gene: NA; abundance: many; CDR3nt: TGCAGTGTCTCACCGGGCCACAAGGCGAACACTGAAGCTTTCTTT; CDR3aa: CSVSPGHKANTEAFF
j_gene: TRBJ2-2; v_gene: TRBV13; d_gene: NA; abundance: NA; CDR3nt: TGTGCCAGCAGCCCCACGGGGCGGCCCGGGGAGCTGTTTTTT; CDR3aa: CASSPTGRPGELFF
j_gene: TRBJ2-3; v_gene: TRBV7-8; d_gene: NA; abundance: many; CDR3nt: TGTGCCAGCAGACACGACCGGGACGCGAGCACAGATACGCAGTATTTT; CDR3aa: CASRHDRDASTDTQYF
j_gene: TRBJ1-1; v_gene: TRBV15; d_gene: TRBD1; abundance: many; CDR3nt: TGTGCCACCAGCAGAGGTGGGACAGTCGGCACTGAAGCTTTCTTT; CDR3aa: CATSRGGTVGTEAFF
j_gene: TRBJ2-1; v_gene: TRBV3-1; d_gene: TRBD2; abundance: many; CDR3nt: TGTGCCAGCAGCCCCGGGAGCGGGATGACCTACAATGAGCAGTTCTTC; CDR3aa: CASSPGSGMTYNEQFF
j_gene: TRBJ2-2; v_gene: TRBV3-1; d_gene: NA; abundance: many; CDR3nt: TGTGCCAGCAGCCTCCGGGACATCACCGGGGAGCTGTTTTTT; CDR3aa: CASSLRDITGELFF
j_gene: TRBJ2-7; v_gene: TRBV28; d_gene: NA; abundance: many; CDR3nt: TGTGCCAGCAGTTTAGCCCCATACGAGCAGTACTTC; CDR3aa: CASSLAPYEQYF
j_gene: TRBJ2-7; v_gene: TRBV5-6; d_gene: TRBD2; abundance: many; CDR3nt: TGTGCCAGCATGGGAGGGCTCTCCTACGAGCAGTACTTC; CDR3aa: CASMGGLSYEQYF
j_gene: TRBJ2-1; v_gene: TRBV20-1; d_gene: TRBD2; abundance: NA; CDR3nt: TGCAGTGCTAGAGATTGGGAACGCACTAGCGGGAATGGGCAGTTCTTC; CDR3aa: CSARDWERTSGNGQFF
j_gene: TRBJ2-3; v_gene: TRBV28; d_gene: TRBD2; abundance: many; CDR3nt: TGTGCCAGCAGTCCCACCGGGACTAGCGTGGCAGATACGCAGTATTTT; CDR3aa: CASSPTGTSVADTQYF
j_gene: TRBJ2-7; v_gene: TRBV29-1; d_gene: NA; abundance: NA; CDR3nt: TGCAGCGTAGAGGACGCGGTAGGGAGGGAGCAGTACTTC; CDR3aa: CSVEDAVGREQYF
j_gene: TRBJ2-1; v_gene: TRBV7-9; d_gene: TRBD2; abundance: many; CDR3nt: TGTGCCAGCAGCTTAGCTTCGGGACTAGCTTTTCATGAGCAGTTCTTC; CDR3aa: CASSLASGLAFHEQFF
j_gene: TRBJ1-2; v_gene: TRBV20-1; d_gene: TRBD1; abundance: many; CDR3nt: TGCAGTGCTAGTACAGGGGGATCCTATGGCTACACCTTC; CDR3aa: CSASTGGSYGYTF
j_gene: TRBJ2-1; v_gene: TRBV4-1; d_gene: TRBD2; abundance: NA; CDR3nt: TGCGCCAGCAGCCAAGTGGAGCCTAGCGGGAGGGATGGGTCCTACAATGAGCAGTTCTTC; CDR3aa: CASSQVEPSGRDGSYNEQFF
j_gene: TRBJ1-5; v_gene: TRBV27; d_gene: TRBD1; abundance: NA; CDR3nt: TGTGCCAGCAGTTCGACAGGGGTCGTAGGTCAGCCCCAGCATTTT; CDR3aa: CASSSTGVVGQPQHF
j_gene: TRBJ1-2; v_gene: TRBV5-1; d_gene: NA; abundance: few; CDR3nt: TGCGCCAGCAGCCTTACTCGGGACGGCCACTATGGCTACACCTTC; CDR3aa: CASSLTRDGHYGYTF
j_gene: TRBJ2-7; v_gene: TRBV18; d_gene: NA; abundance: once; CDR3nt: TGTGCCAGCTCGCCACCTAGTAAGAAATACGAGCAGTACTTC; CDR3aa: CASSPPSKKYEQYF
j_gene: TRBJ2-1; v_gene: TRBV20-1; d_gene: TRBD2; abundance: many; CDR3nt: TGCAGTGCTAGAGGTGGGAAAAGGCGGGAGTACAATGAGCAGTTCTTC; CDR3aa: CSARGGKRREYNEQFF
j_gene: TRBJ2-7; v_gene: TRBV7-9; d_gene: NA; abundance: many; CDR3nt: TGTGCCAGCAGCTTGTCATCCTATACCTACGAGCAGTACTTC; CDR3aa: CASSLSSYTYEQYF
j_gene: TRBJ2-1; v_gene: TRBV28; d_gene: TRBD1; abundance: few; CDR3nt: TGTGCCAGCAGGCCTATCCGGGACAGGGCCTACAATGAGCAGTTCTTC; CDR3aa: CASRPIRDRAYNEQFF